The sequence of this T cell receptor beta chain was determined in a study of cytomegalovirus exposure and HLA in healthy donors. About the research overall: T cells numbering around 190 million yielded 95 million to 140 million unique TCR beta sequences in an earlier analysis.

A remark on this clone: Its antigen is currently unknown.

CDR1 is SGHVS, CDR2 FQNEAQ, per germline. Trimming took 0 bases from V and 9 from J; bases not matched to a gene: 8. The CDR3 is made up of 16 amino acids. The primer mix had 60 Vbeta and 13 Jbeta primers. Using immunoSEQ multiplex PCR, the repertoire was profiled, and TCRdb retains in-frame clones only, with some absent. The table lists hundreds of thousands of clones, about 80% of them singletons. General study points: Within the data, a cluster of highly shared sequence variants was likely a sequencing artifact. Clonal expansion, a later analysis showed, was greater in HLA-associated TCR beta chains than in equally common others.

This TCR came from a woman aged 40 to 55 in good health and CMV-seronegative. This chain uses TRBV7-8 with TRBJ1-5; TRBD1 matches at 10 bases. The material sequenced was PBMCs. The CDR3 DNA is TGTGCCAGCAGCTTAGCCGACAGGGGGCTCGTGGGGCCCCAGCATTTT. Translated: CASSLADRGLVGPQHF.